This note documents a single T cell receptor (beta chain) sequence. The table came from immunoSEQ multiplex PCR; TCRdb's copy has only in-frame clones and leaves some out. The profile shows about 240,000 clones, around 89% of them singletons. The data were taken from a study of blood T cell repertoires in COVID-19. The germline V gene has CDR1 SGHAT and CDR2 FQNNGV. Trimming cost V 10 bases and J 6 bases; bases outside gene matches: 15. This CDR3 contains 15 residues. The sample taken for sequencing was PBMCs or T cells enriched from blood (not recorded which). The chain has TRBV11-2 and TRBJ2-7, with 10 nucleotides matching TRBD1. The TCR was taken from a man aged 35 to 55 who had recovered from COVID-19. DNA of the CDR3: TGTGCCACCCGGGACAGGGGACAACGTAGTGGCGAGCAGTACTTC. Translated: CATRDRGQRSGEQYF.